These 5 T cell receptor beta chains share one sample of origin, sequenced in a study of CD8+ T cells in alopecia areata. After isolation, RNA underwent reverse transcription to generate cDNA as the sequencing template. Libraries were prepared by immunoSEQ multiplex PCR; TCRdb keeps only in-frame clonotypes and omits some of them. Altogether 150,000 to 200,000 clones are present, roughly 65% being singletons, with the ten largest covering approximately 0.91%. Treatment given: oral pan-JAK inhibitor, 5-10 mg twice daily. The material sequenced was CD4+ T cells sorted from blood, taken at week 4, from a patient treated with tofacitinib. The receptors originated from a human donor with alopecia areata.

The gene calls are TRBV30 and TRBJ1-2; D unclear. Trimming stripped 3 bases from V and 3 bases from J, with 14 bases between. The CDR3 spans 14 residues. Germline values: CDR1 GTSNPN, CDR2 SVGIG (reference sequence). The CDR3 sequence: CAWRPGFLDYGYTF. CDR3 coding DNA: TGTGCCTGGAGACCGGGTTTTTTAGACTATGGCTACACCTTC.

The chain couples TRBV4-1 to TRBJ2-5; TRBD2 agrees at 7 bases. The V gene's germline CDR1 is MGHRA and CDR2 YSYEKL. The CDR3 runs to 17 residues. Unmatched junction bases numbered 11, after V lost 3 bases and J lost 1 base. The CDR3 DNA sequence: TGCGCCAGCAGCCATGCCCCGCGGGTAGCGGGCCAAGAGACCCAGTACTTC. It encodes CASSHAPRVAGQETQYF.

This rearrangement joins TRBV27 to TRBJ1-6, with D unclear. The germline V gene has CDR1 MNHEY and CDR2 SMNVEV (reference sequence). The CDR3 totals 13 residues. Trimming pared 3 bases from V and 7 bases from J, leaving 7 bases between. For the CDR3, the DNA is TGTGCCAGCAGTTTCGGGCCAAATTCACCCCTCCACTTT. Its protein product is CASSFGPNSPLHF.

This chain connects TRBV29-1 to TRBJ2-2; no clear D. CDR1 and CDR2 (germline): SQVTM, ANQGSEA. There are 13 residues in the CDR3. Trimming cost V 5 bases and J 0 bases, with 7 bases left between them. As DNA, the CDR3 is TGCAGCGTTAGACCTTCGAACACCGGGGAGCTGTTTTTT. Protein: CSVRPSNTGELFF.

The chain joins TRBV5-4 to TRBJ1-1; a weak D match, TRBD1 (5 bases). V lost 2 bases, J lost 1 base, and 9 bases lay in between. The CDR3 covers 14 residues. The V gene's germline CDR1 is SGHNT and CDR2 YYREEE (reference sequence). The CDR3 here is CASSFPGANTEAFF. CDR3 coding DNA: TGTGCCAGCAGCTTCCCCGGGGCGAACACTGAAGCTTTCTTT.